Listed here are 4 T cell receptor beta chains from one sample, sequenced in a study of cytomegalovirus exposure and HLA in healthy donors (dated by TCRdb to about 2017). Library prep was done by the immunoSEQ multiplex PCR assay. A mixture of 60 forward primers for TCR Vbeta segments and 13 reverse primers for TCR Jbeta segments was used in the multiplex PCR. Not all clones reach the TCRdb copy of this immuneACCESS table, which keeps in-frame sequences only. Checked studies attribute under half of the gap to unresolved V genes and leave the rest unexplained. Counted in this sample were around 94,000 clones; 78% of them appeared once. The ten top clones hold approximately 4.8% of the sample. The sequencing input was PBMCs. These receptors came from a male donor in good health and CMV-seropositive.

The chain employs TRBV5-4 and TRBJ2-7, with a possible D match to TRBD2 (6 bases). Germline CDR1 is SGHNT and CDR2 is YYREEE (reference sequence). This CDR3 comprises 13 residues. V was shortened by 9 bases and J by 2 bases, with 15 bases between the two germline ends. In nucleotides, the CDR3 is TGTGCCACCATAGGGTCTAGCGCCTACGAGCAGTACTTC. It encodes CATIGSSAYEQYF. The whole variable domain, remainder taken from reference TRBV5-4 and TRBJ2-7, is ETGVTQSPTHLIKTRGQQVTLRCSSQSGHNTVSWYQQALGQGPQFIFQYYREEENGRGNFPPRFSGLQFPNYSSELNVNALELDDSALYLCATIGSSAYEQYFGPGTRLTVT.

V usage is TRBV6-1 and J usage is TRBJ1-2; no clear D. V dropped 4 bases and J dropped 8 bases, with 14 bases sitting between them. There are 13 residues in the CDR3. The germline CDR1 and CDR2 sequences are MNHNS and SASEGT. CDR3 coding DNA: TGTGCCAGCAGTGTGTCCCAGTTTAAGGGCTACACCTTC. It specifies CASSVSQFKGYTF.

V is TRBV7-2 and J is TRBJ2-2; 7 positions agree with TRBD1. In germline, CDR1 is SGHTA, CDR2 FQGNSA. Trimming cost V 7 bases and J 0 bases; bases outside gene matches: 5. This CDR3 comprises 15 residues. CDR3 bases: TGTGCCAGCACCCTACAGGGGTCGAACACCGGGGAGCTGTTTTTT. Translated, it gives CASTLQGSNTGELFF.

This clone has just a few counts. This sequence joins TRBV6-5 and TRBJ1-1; D remains unclear. Trimming shortened V by 6 bases and J by 7 bases, and 12 bases separated the two germline ends. The CDR3 is made up of 12 amino acids. Germline CDR1 and CDR2: MNHEY and SVGAGI. This CDR3 reads CASRTWPDEAFF. The CDR3 nucleotides are TGTGCCAGCAGAACCTGGCCAGATGAAGCTTTCTTT.